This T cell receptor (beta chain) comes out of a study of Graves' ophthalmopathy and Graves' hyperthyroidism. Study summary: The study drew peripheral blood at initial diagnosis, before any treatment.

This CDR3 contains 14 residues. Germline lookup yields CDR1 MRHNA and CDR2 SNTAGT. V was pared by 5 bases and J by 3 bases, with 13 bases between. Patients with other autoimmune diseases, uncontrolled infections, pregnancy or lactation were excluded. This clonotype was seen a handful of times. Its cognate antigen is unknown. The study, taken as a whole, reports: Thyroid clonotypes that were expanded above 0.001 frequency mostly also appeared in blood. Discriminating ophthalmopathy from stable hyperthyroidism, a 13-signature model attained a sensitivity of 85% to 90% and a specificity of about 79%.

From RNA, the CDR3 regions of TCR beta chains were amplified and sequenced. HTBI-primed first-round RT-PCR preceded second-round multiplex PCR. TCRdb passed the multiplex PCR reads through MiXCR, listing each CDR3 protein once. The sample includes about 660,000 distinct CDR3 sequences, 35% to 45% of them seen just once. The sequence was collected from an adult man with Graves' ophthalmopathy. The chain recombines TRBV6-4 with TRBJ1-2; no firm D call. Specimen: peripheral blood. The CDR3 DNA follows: TGTGCCAGCAGTCACGTAGTTGGGGACTATGGCTACACCTTC. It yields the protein CASSHVVGDYGYTF.